Below, 14 T cell receptor beta chains from the same sample are listed, as sequenced in a study of cytomegalovirus exposure and HLA in healthy donors. The PCR had 60 Vbeta and 13 Jbeta primers. Produced via immunoSEQ multiplex PCR; TCRdb's table is partial and in-frame only. The data contain some 150,000 clones, around 79% of them singletons. Sequenced input: PBMCs. The receptors were sampled from a man in his forties in good health and CMV-seropositive.

The rearrangement uses TRBV14 and TRBJ2-7, with TRBD1 as a possible D gene (5 bases). Germline V CDR1 and CDR2: SGHDN, FVKESK. Trimming pared 1 base from V and 6 bases from J, leaving 16 bases between. CDR3 length: 15 residues. CDR3 DNA sequence: TGTGCCAGCAGCCAAGGGGGCGGATTAAGTTGCGAGCAGTACTTC. Protein sequence: CASSQGGGLSCEQYF.

The CDR3 bases are TGTGCCAGCAGTGGGAGGGGTCCCGGGCCCCAGCATTTT. Encoded protein: CASSGRGPGPQHF. V is TRBV2 and J is TRBJ1-5, with D possibly being TRBD1 (5 bases). This CDR3 is 13 amino acids long. Germline V gene sequence: CDR1 SNHLY, CDR2 FYNNEI. V shed 4 bases and J shed 9 bases, with 13 bases lying between them.

The chain is built from TRBV9 and TRBJ1-3; 9 bases fit TRBD1. The CDR3 is 15 residues long. Trimming at V came to 8 bases and at J to 0 bases, leaving 6 bases not matched to a gene. Germline values: CDR1 SGDLS, CDR2 YYNGEE. The CDR3 DNA sequence: TGTGCCAGTAGCCGGGACAGGGCCTCTGGAAACACCATATATTTT. It translates to CASSRDRASGNTIYF.

The rearrangement uses TRBV30 and TRBJ1-1; D gene uncertain. V gave up 5 bases and J gave up 0 bases, with 10 bases separating them. From germline, CDR1 is GTSNPN and CDR2 SVGIG (reference sequence). The CDR3 sequence is 13 residues long. CDR3 DNA sequence: TGTGCCTGGTCGGGGAAATTGAACACTGAAGCTTTCTTT. Its translation is CAWSGKLNTEAFF.

The gene calls are TRBV29-1 and TRBJ2-1; tentative D call: TRBD2 (5 bases). V was trimmed by 6 bases and J by 3 bases, leaving 12 bases between them. CDR1 and CDR2 (germline): SQVTM, ANQGSEA. There are 13 residues in the CDR3. The CDR3 sequence is CSVPDRDYNEQFF. The CDR3 DNA follows: TGCAGCGTGCCCGACCGGGACTACAATGAGCAGTTCTTC.

This chain connects TRBV14 to TRBJ2-5, with 9 bases fitting TRBD2. CDR1 SGHDN and CDR2 FVKESK come from the germline V gene. V was pared by 4 bases and J by 5 bases, with 20 bases of the junction left unmatched. The CDR3 extends over 19 amino acids. The CDR3 loop is CASSPPGETSGSWGETQYF. The CDR3, as DNA: TGTGCCAGCAGCCCCCCCGGGGAGACTAGCGGCTCCTGGGGGGAGACCCAGTACTTC. The whole variable domain, remainder taken from reference TRBV14 and TRBJ2-5, is EAGVTQFPSHSVIEKGQTVTLRCDPISGHDNLYWYRRVMGKEIKFLLHFVKESKQDESGMPNNRFLAERTGGTYSTLKVQPAELEDSGVYFCASSPPGETSGSWGETQYFGPGTRLLVL.

This chain uses TRBV7-9 with TRBJ2-3, with D perhaps TRBD2 (5 bases). The CDR3 runs to 15 residues. Germline CDR1 and CDR2: SEHNR and FQNEAQ (reference sequence). Between the trimmed V and J ends, which lost 1 base and 0 bases, there was a span of 8 bases. CDR3 sequence: CASSLVGGSTDTQYF. The CDR3 DNA reads TGTGCCAGCAGCTTAGTGGGCGGGAGCACAGATACGCAGTATTTT.

V is TRBV9 and J is TRBJ2-1, with 10 bases identical to TRBD2. The trim removed 3 bases at V and 8 bases at J, leaving 11 bases unmatched. Germline CDR1 reads SGDLS; CDR2 reads YYNGEE. This CDR3 contains 16 residues. The CDR3 bases are TGTGCCAGCAGCGCGGACAGCGGGAGGGCCGGGGATGAGCAGTTCTTC. Protein: CASSADSGRAGDEQFF.

The chain has TRBV6-5 and TRBJ1-1, with D unclear. Trimming cost V 7 bases and J 4 bases, with 13 bases left between them. The CDR3 is 13 amino acids. Per the germline V gene, CDR1 is MNHEY and CDR2 is SVGAGI. The CDR3 coding sequence is TGTGCCAGCACGGGGAAGTGGGCCACTGAAGCTTTCTTT. Translating gives CASTGKWATEAFF.

The chain is built from TRBV27 and TRBJ2-1; 7 bases align to TRBD2. CDR3 length equals 16 residues. Germline V gives CDR1 MNHEY, CDR2 SMNVEV (reference sequence). The V gene end was trimmed by 6 bases and the J gene end by 5 bases; junction bases not matched to a gene: 13. The CDR3 coding sequence is TGTGCCAGCAGCCGGAGGCGGGAGAATTGGCACAATGAGCAGTTCTTC. This encodes CASSRRRENWHNEQFF.

The V and J genes are TRBV14 and TRBJ2-1, with a weak D call TRBD2 (5 bases). Trimming took 1 base from V and 9 from J, leaving 16 bases between them. Germline-derived CDR1 and CDR2 are SGHDN and FVKESK. The CDR3 runs to 15 residues. The CDR3 DNA sequence: TGTGCCAGCAGCCAAGTTGCGGGTGTAGGCATTGAGCAGTTCTTC. It translates to CASSQVAGVGIEQFF.

The chain links TRBV28 to TRBJ2-7; D perhaps matches TRBD2 (6 bases). Trimming cost V 5 bases and J 0 bases, with 20 bases left between them. Germline CDR1 and CDR2: MDHEN and SYDVKM. The CDR3 extends over 17 amino acids. CDR3 sequence (DNA): TGTGCCAGCAGTCGGGGATTGGGGACTCCTAACTCCTACGAGCAGTACTTC. Its protein is CASSRGLGTPNSYEQYF.

The J gene is TRBJ1-5, the V gene TRBV16, with 8 nucleotides matching TRBD1. V lost 0 bases to trimming and J lost 7 bases; unmatched junction nucleotides: 8. CDR1 and CDR2 from the germline V gene are KGHSY and FQNENV. This CDR3 comprises 16 residues. DNA of the CDR3: TGTGCCAGCAGCCAATCGGGCCAGGGGGCCGGGCAGCCCCAGCATTTT. As protein: CASSQSGQGAGQPQHF.

This chain uses TRBV11-3 with TRBJ1-1, with D unresolved. This CDR3 has 13 residues. Germline assignment: CDR1 SGHNT and CDR2 YENEEA. V lost 3 bases and J lost 8, with 13 bases in between. The CDR3: CASSFTSPGEAFF. CDR3 coding DNA: TGTGCCAGCAGCTTTACGTCGCCGGGGGAAGCTTTCTTT.